One sample yielded the 12 T cell receptor beta chains listed below, sequenced in a study of blood T cells in healthy people across ages (dated by TCRdb to the mid-2010s). Libraries were constructed by 5' RACE. Sequencing instrument: Illumina HiSeq 2500. A second PCR of 7 to 11 cycles was run with a J-beta primer mix and a sample-barcoded 5' primer. Clones were called with MiXCR by TCRdb after fastp trimmed the public reads at Q25, and only in-frame beta chains were retained. Here each entry gathers all rows of one CDR3 protein and keeps the most common genes and DNA. The sample table shows some 730,000 distinct CDR3 sequences, and 22% are seen once. The top ten constitute about 20% of the sample. The material sequenced was blood. The receptors were sampled from a man between 70 and 80 years old in good health.

The DNA for the CDR3 is TGTGCCAGCAGTTTTAGGGGGCAAGGCTACACCTTC. As protein: CASSFRGQGYTF. The chain carries TRBV12-3 or TRBV12-4 and TRBJ1-2; 7 bases fit TRBD1. Trimming removed 3 bases from V and 8 bases from J; junction bases left unmatched: 3. The CDR3 spans 12 residues.

This clonotype has just a few counts. The chain employs TRBV11-2 and TRBJ1-2; 7 bases align to TRBD1. Germline CDR1 SGHAT, CDR2 FQNNGV. This CDR3 spans 14 amino acids. J lost 6 bases, V lost 6 bases, and 10 bases had no gene match. The CDR3 protein is CASRMTGQENGYTF. The CDR3 DNA reads TGTGCCAGCAGGATGACCGGACAGGAAAATGGCTACACCTTC. Together with reference TRBV11-2 and TRBJ1-2, the CDR3 gives the full variable domain: EAGVAQSPRYKIIEKRQSVAFWCNPISGHATLYWYQQILGQGPKLLIQFQNNGVVDDSQLPKDRFSAERLKGVDSTLKIQPAKLEDSAVYLCASRMTGQENGYTFGSGTRLTVV.

The V gene is TRBV15, the J gene TRBJ2-4; D could derive from TRBD1 or TRBD2 (5 bases each). The length of the CDR3 is 15 residues. CDR1 and CDR2 from the germline V gene are LNHNV and YYDKDF (reference sequence). V was cut by 0 bases and J by 9 bases, with 15 bases left in between. CDR3 sequence: CATSRDSAVRGIQYF. As DNA, the CDR3 is TGTGCCACCAGCAGAGATAGTGCAGTGAGGGGCATTCAGTACTTC.

This sequence joins TRBV20-1 and TRBJ1-4, with 11 nucleotides matching TRBD1. Per the germline V gene, CDR1 is DFQATT and CDR2 is SNEGSKA (reference sequence). V shed 0 bases and J 8 bases; nucleotides not matched to a gene: 5. The CDR3 extends over 15 amino acids. This CDR3 reads CSARDRRTGGEKLFF. As DNA, the CDR3 is TGCAGTGCTAGAGATCGAAGGACAGGGGGCGAAAAACTGTTTTTT.

This clonotype was found a few times. The chain joins TRBV4-3 to TRBJ2-3; 8 positions agree with TRBD2. V lost 0 bases and J lost 2; bases outside the gene matches: 7. The germline V gene has CDR1 LGHNA and CDR2 YSLEER. CDR3 size: 17 residues. The CDR3 here is CASSQDFSSGYTDTQYF. CDR3 sequence (DNA): TGCGCCAGCAGCCAAGATTTTTCTAGCGGGTACACAGATACGCAGTATTTT.

This clonotype was picked up a small number of times. The CDR3 DNA follows: TGTGCCAGCAGCCGAGAACAGGGAGGCAATTCACCCCTCCACTTT. This translates into CASSREQGGNSPLHF. The J gene is TRBJ1-6, the V gene TRBV4-2, with TRBD1 as a possible D gene (6 bases). The CDR3 sequence is 15 residues long. Germline V gene lookup returns CDR1 LGHNA and CDR2 YNFKEQ. Trimming stripped 4 bases from V and 7 bases from J, with 14 bases between.

Remarks on this clonotype: An end of the junction does not agree with germline; a read error may underlie this. The chain couples TRBV28 to TRBJ1-6, with 8 bases that match TRBD1. This CDR3 region has 13 residues. The V gene's germline CDR1 is MDHEN and CDR2 SYDVKM. CDR3 in amino acids: CATVDRGGSLLHF. Written as DNA, the CDR3 is TGTGCCACTGTCGACAGGGGTGGTTCACTCCTCCACTTT.

This clonotype was seen a few times. The chain combines TRBV28 with TRBJ2-4; possible D gene TRBD1, 6 bases. This CDR3 is 19 amino acids long. V shed 3 bases and J shed 0 bases, with 21 bases lying between them. CDR1 is MDHEN and CDR2 is SYDVKM in the germline V gene. The CDR3 protein is CASSFLQSGTSLAKNIQYF. CDR3 DNA: TGTGCCAGCAGTTTTCTACAATCCGGGACATCTCTAGCCAAAAACATTCAGTACTTC.

V gene TRBV20-1 combines with J gene TRBJ2-3, with 7 bases matching TRBD2. CDR3 size: 14 residues. CDR1 is DFQATT, CDR2 SNEGSKA, per germline (reference sequence). J gave up 0 bases and V 5 bases, and 5 bases lay outside the gene matches. The CDR3 is CSASGLGSTDTQYF. The CDR3 DNA follows: TGCAGTGCTTCTGGACTAGGGAGCACAGATACGCAGTATTTT.

The chain carries TRBV20-1 and TRBJ2-5, with D possibly matching TRBD2 (6 bases). The CDR3 is 13 amino acids. Germline CDR1 is DFQATT and CDR2 is SNEGSKA (reference sequence). This chain's CDR3 is CRLGTPYQETQYF. The CDR3 DNA follows: TGCAGGCTAGGGACTCCGTACCAAGAGACCCAGTACTTC.

This rearrangement joins TRBV6-1 to TRBJ2-5, with D possibly TRBD1 on 5 matching bases. The J call may be wrong; the DNA end is better matched by TRBJ2-7. Germline loops: CDR1 MNHNS, CDR2 SASEGT. The CDR3 loop spans 14 amino acids. CDR3 coding DNA: TGTGCCAGCAGTGAAAGGGGTTTTCGCCACGAGCAGTACTTC. It encodes CASSERGFRHEQYF.

The genes are TRBV7-9 and TRBJ2-5; either TRBD1 or TRBD2 may fit D (5 bases each). The germline V and J ends were trimmed by 4 bases and 9 bases, with 21 bases remaining between them. The CDR3 is made up of 15 amino acids. Germline V gives CDR1 SEHNR, CDR2 FQNEAQ (reference sequence). The CDR3 DNA reads as TGTGCCAGCAGCTCCCCAACCGGGACCAAAAATCCCCAGTACTTC. This codes for CASSSPTGTKNPQYF.